The 9 T cell receptor beta chains below all came from one sample that was sequenced in a study of blood T cell repertoires in COVID-19 (dated by TCRdb to the early 2020s). Receptor libraries were prepared by the immunoSEQ multiplex PCR assay. The table was pulled from immuneACCESS by TCRdb, which kept in-frame rearrangements only. Such tables lose some clones; where checked, under half of the loss comes from unresolved V genes, and the rest has no known cause. Here the sample has 150,000 to 200,000 clones; about 90% occur a single time. The top ten clones comprise 4.8% of the sample. Source material: peripheral blood. The receptor source for this set is a man aged 30 to 45 with COVID-19, enrolled during active disease.

The genes are TRBV2 and TRBJ1-5, with 7 positions matching TRBD1. V lost 8 bases and J lost 2; bases outside the gene matches: 9. The CDR3 runs 15 residues. The germline V gene has CDR1 SNHLY and CDR2 FYNNEI. CDR3 loop: CASAKTGWGNQPQHF. The CDR3 bases are TGTGCCAGCGCCAAGACAGGGTGGGGCAATCAGCCCCAGCATTTT.

The J gene is TRBJ2-5, the V gene TRBV9; TRBD2 is a possible D gene (7 bases). The germline gives CDR1 SGDLS, CDR2 YYNGEE. V lost 4 bases to trimming and J lost 4 bases, with 17 bases between them. The CDR3 loop spans 15 amino acids. The CDR3: CASSPEGGRPETQYF. The CDR3 nucleotides are TGTGCCAGCAGCCCCGAGGGGGGGCGGCCAGAGACCCAGTACTTC.

This chain links TRBV4-1 with TRBJ2-7, with 8 bases matching TRBD2. Germline lookup yields CDR1 MGHRA and CDR2 YSYEKL. The CDR3 is made up of 14 amino acids. V shed 4 bases and J 6 bases; nucleotides not matched to a gene: 8. CDR3 loop: CASSPGGEAFEQYF. The CDR3 nucleotides are TGCGCCAGCAGCCCCGGGGGGGAGGCATTCGAGCAGTACTTC.

The V and J genes are TRBV27 and TRBJ1-1; 9 nucleotides align to TRBD1. Trimming at V came to 6 bases and at J to 2 bases, leaving 4 bases not matched to a gene. The CDR3 sequence is 14 residues long. Germline-derived CDR1 and CDR2 are MNHEY and SMNVEV (reference sequence). Here the CDR3 DNA reads TGTGCCAGCAGAATACAGGGGGCCAACACTGAAGCTTTCTTT. It is translated as CASRIQGANTEAFF.

This clone was seen ten or more times. This chain links TRBV6-6 with TRBJ1-1; D not resolved. The CDR3 is 12 amino acids. Germline V gives CDR1 MNHNY, CDR2 SVGAGI (reference sequence). V was trimmed by 6 bases and J by 11 bases, leaving 16 bases between them. The CDR3, as DNA: TGTGCCAGCAGCCATGGGTTGGGAGCTGCTTTCTTT. Protein product: CASSHGLGAAFF.

V is TRBV10-3 and J is TRBJ1-5; D uncertain. The germline gives CDR1 ENHRY, CDR2 SYGVKD. This CDR3 has 15 residues. Trimming cost V 2 bases and J 1 base, with 9 bases left between them. The CDR3 nucleotides read TGTGCCATCAGTGAGAGCCAGGAAAGCAATCAGCCCCAGCATTTT. Protein: CAISESQESNQPQHF.

The chain employs TRBV3-1 (or the pseudogene TRBV3-2) and TRBJ2-1, with TRBD1 matching over 9 bases. The V gene end was trimmed by 3 bases and the J gene end by 4 bases; junction bases not matched to a gene: 4. The CDR3 totals 15 residues. Germline CDR1 and CDR2: LGHDT and YNNKEL (reference sequence). CDR3 DNA sequence: TGTGCCAGCAGCCAGCCGGGACAGGGTTACAATGAGCAGTTCTTC. Its translation: CASSQPGQGYNEQFF.

The chain is built from TRBV6-2 or TRBV6-3 and TRBJ2-1; 10 nucleotides line up with TRBD2. The CDR3 covers 18 residues. Per germline, CDR1 MNHEY and CDR2 SVGEGT. V gave up 2 bases and J gave up 6 bases; unmatched junction bases: 13. The CDR3: CASSYRGVAGGSGNEQFF. The CDR3, as DNA: TGTGCCAGCAGTTACCGGGGGGTAGCGGGAGGTTCGGGCAATGAGCAGTTCTTC.

J is TRBJ2-4 and V is TRBV28, with unresolved D. This CDR3 is 13 amino acids long. Per the germline V gene, CDR1 is MDHEN and CDR2 is SYDVKM. Trimming took 5 bases from V and 1 from J, leaving 6 bases between them. CDR3 nucleotides: TGTGCCAGCAGTCCCCCGGCCAAAAACATTCAGTACTTC. This codes for CASSPPAKNIQYF.